These 9 T cell receptor beta chains were all obtained from the same sample, sequenced in a study of T cells in Graves' hyperthyroidism and ophthalmopathy (dated by TCRdb to the late 2010s). The library was produced with multiplex PCR. The sequencer listed for this sample is Illumina HiSeq 2000. Amplification of TCR beta CDR3 regions was carried out from RNA transcripts. The TCR CDR3 was subjected to a first round of RT-PCR using the HTBI primer set and the Qiagen OneStep RT-PCR kit. Through fastp at Q25 and MiXCR, TCRdb rebuilt clones from the public reads, retaining in-frame beta chains. Identical CDR3 protein sequences are pooled into one entry, listed with their most common genes and DNA. Counted in this sample were nearly 750,000 distinct CDR3 sequences; 30% to 40% of them appeared once. The ten most abundant clones make up more than 25% of the sample. The sample comprised blood. Receptors were obtained from a woman in her thirties or forties with Graves' hyperthyroidism.

The V and J genes are TRBV24-1 and TRBJ2-7; 7 nucleotides line up with TRBD1. CDR3 length equals 15 residues. Unmatched junction bases numbered 9, after V lost 4 bases and J lost 4 bases. Germline V CDR1 and CDR2: KGHDR, SFDVKD. This CDR3 is CATSDTDRVQYEQYF. The CDR3, as DNA: TGTGCCACCAGTGACACCGACAGGGTTCAATACGAGCAGTACTTC.

This clonotype has at least ten counts. This chain joins TRBV20-1 and TRBJ2-7; D not resolved. Trimming pared 3 bases from V and 5 bases from J, leaving 5 bases between. This CDR3 region has 10 residues. CDR1 and CDR2 (germline): DFQATT, SNEGSKA (reference sequence). CDR3 sequence: CSASPHEQYF. The DNA of the CDR3 is TGCAGTGCTAGCCCCCACGAGCAGTACTTC.

This rearrangement joins TRBV7-2 to TRBJ2-7, with 9 bases that match TRBD2. The CDR3 loop spans 18 amino acids. V lost 6 bases and J lost 4; bases outside the gene matches: 19. Germline V gene lookup returns CDR1 SGHTA and CDR2 FQGNSA. The CDR3 bases are TGTGCCAGCAGTATACCGACTAGCGGAGAGAGCCCGTGGTACGAGCAGTACTTC. It yields the protein CASSIPTSGESPWYEQYF.

The chain joins TRBV28 to TRBJ2-7; 9 bases agree with TRBD1. The germline gives CDR1 MDHEN, CDR2 SYDVKM. This CDR3 comprises 13 residues. With 10 bases clipped from V and 3 bases from J, the junction kept 7 bases outside the gene matches. In nucleotides, the CDR3 is TGTGCCACCCTGGGACAGGGAGGCTACGAGCAGTACTTC. Translation: CATLGQGGYEQYF.

This clonotype was picked up a small number of times. The chain joins TRBV10-3 to TRBJ2-2, with 13 bases that match TRBD2. J gave up 4 bases and V 2 bases, and 10 bases lay outside the gene matches. Germline-derived CDR1 and CDR2 are ENHRY and SYGVKD. CDR3 length: 19 amino acids. In DNA form, the CDR3 reads TGTGCCATCAGTGAGGCCGGACTAGCGGGGGCCCCGGTCACCGGGGAGCTGTTTTTT. Protein: CAISEAGLAGAPVTGELFF.

This clonotype occurred a few times. The chain carries TRBV7-2 and TRBJ2-2; no clear D. V was trimmed by 1 base and J by 6 bases, leaving 12 bases between them. The CDR3 runs 15 residues. Per germline, CDR1 SGHTA and CDR2 FQGNSA. The CDR3 nucleotides are TGTGCCAGCAGCTTAGTTGGACCGACTCCCGGGGAGCTGTTTTTT. Translating it yields CASSLVGPTPGELFF.

The V call is TRBV2, the J call TRBJ2-7; D is uncertain. V was pared by 5 bases and J by 2 bases, with 10 bases between. The CDR3 consists of 13 residues. Germline lookup yields CDR1 SNHLY and CDR2 FYNNEI. The CDR3 reads CASSITRTYEQYF. In DNA form, the CDR3 reads TGTGCCAGCAGTATCACGCGCACCTACGAGCAGTACTTC. The full variable domain, completed using reference TRBV2 and TRBJ2-7, is EPEVTQTPSHQVTQMGQEVILRCVPISNHLYFYWYRQILGQKVEFLVSFYNNEISEKSEIFDDQFSVERPDGSNFTLKIRSTKLEDSAMYFCASSITRTYEQYFGPGTRLTVT.

This clonotype was seen only a few times. The rearrangement links TRBV19 to TRBJ1-1, with D possibly matching TRBD1 (5 bases). The CDR3 is 14 residues long. Germline lookup yields CDR1 LNHDA and CDR2 SQIVND (reference sequence). V gave up 5 bases and J gave up 7 bases, with 17 bases separating them. DNA for the CDR3: TGTGCCAGTAGTCCCGGCGGGACGCCCGGTGAAGCTTTCTTT. Its protein is CASSPGGTPGEAFF.

Regarding this clonotype: A much larger clone lies a single base off, so this may be a read error. The chain uses TRBV29-1 and TRBJ1-4, with D possibly TRBD1 on 5 matching bases. Germline V gives CDR1 SQVTM, CDR2 ANQGSEA. V was cut by 5 bases and J by 2 bases, with 15 bases left in between. The length of the CDR3 is 15 residues. As DNA, the CDR3 is TGCAGCGTTTGGATCGCTGGGGCTACTAATGAAAAACTGTTTTTT. It codes for CSVWIAGATNEKLFF.